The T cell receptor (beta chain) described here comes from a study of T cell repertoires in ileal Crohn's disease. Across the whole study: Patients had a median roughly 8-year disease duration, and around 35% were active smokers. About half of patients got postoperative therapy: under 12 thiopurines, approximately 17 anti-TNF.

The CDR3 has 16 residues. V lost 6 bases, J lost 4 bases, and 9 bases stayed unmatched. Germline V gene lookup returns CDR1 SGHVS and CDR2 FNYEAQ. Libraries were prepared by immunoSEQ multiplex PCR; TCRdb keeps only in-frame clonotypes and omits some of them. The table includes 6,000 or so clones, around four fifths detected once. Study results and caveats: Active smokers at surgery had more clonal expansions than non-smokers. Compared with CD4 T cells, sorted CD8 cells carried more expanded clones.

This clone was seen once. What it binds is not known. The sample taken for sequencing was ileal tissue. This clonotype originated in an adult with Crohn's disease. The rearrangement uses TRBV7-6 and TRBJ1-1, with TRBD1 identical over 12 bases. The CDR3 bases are TGTGCCAGCAGTTCCGGGACAGGGGGCTTGGCCACTGAAGCTTTCTTT. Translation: CASSSGTGGLATEAFF.